This T cell receptor beta chain was found in a study of siplizumab effects on memory and regulatory T cells (dated by TCRdb to the late 2010s). Regarding the research as a whole: The study looked at the effect of siplizumab, an anti-CD2 antibody, on alloreactive T-cell subsets in allogeneic mixed lymphocyte reactions made from human PBMCs.

To prepare the library, the immunoSEQ multiplex PCR assay was applied. The deep sequencing platform assayed roughly 10^5 TCR templates per sample. Genomic DNA extracted from sorted T cells was used for TCRbeta CDR3 sequencing. Processing in the source paper ran as follows. The R programming language was used for the clonal analysis of the TCRbeta CDR3 data. Alloreactive CD4+ and CD8+ clones were identified by comparing unstimulated samples to CFSE-low samples taken after the reaction. By matching sequences to the repertoires of sorted unstimulated Treg and non-Treg cells, each alloreactive CD4+ clone was assigned a regulatory or non-regulatory origin. TCRdb carries this immuneACCESS record with in-frame sequences only. Its versions omit some clonotypes, under half of them owing to an unresolved V gene in the studies checked, with the rest unexplained. The V and J calls and clone size are taken from that table; D and trimming were inferred from the DNA. This sample lists approximately 94,000 clones; 94% were detected once. In total, the top ten clones hold roughly 1.4% of the sample.

The paper's findings and limits, for the study overall: In reactions with siplizumab, an average of approximately 70% of mappable alloreactive CD4+ clones were Treg-derived, compared with roughly 26% in control reactions. Whether proliferating Tregs from siplizumab cultures were suppressive was not functionally confirmed. Unstimulated naive T cells appeared more diverse than memory T cells, and naive cells seemed to contribute substantially to the alloresponse. About 75-95% of proliferating CD4+ or CD8+ clones could not be given a naive or memory phenotype. Siplizumab significantly lowered the cumulative frequency of alloreactive sequences that could be traced to unstimulated CD4+ memory T cells. Sequences below about 10^-5 frequency were poorly captured, so only a minor fraction of alloreactive clones could be mapped to unstimulated subsets.

Sorted unstimulated T cells, along with proliferating T cells recovered from mixed lymphocyte reactions, underwent TCRbeta CDR3 sequencing. Fresh whole blood from over eight HLA-typed healthy donors served as the source for isolating PBMCs. To map where alloreactive clones came from, unstimulated CD4+ non-regulatory T cells were FACS-sorted. As concerns this clone: This receptor's antigen is unknown. Base qualities are not recorded, but no much larger clone differs from it by a single base.

The receptor comes from a human donor in good health. Sequencing used non-Treg CD4+ T cells sorted from blood. Sample cell subset or site, as interpreted from the label and publication: FACS-sorted unstimulated CD4+ non-regulatory T cells.

The CDR3 amino acid sequence is: CASSLDDGATDTQYF. The base sequence is TGTGCCAGCAGCTTAGATGATGGGGCCACAGATACGCAGTATTTT. The rearranged chain carries TRBV7-9 and TRBJ2-3, and the D gene may be TRBD1, 5 bases matching. Based on the germline V gene (reference sequence), the CDR1 and CDR2 sequences are SEHNR and FQNEAQ. At the junction V is shortened by 1 base and J by 2 bases, with 10 bases in between. Including cysteine and phenylalanine, the CDR3 has 15 amino acids. The only DNA kept is the CDR3, 45 bases in frame from the first base.